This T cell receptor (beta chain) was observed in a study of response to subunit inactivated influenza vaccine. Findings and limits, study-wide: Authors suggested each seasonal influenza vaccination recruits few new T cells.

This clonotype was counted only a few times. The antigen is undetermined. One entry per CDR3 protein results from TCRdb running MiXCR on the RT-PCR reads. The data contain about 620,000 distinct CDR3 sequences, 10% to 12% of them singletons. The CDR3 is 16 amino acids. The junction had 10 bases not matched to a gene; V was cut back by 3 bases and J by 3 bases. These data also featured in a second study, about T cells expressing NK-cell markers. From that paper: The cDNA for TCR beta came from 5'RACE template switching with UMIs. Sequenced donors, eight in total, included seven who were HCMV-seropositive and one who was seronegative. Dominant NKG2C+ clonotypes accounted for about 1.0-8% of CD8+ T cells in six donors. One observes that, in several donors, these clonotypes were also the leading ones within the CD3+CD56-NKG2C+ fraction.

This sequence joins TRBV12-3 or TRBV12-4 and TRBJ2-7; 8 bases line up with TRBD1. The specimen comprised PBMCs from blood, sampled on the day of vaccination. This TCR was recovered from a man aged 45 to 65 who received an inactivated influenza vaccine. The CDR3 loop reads CASSFPGGGDFYEQYF. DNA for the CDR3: TGTGCCAGCAGTTTTCCAGGGGGCGGCGATTTCTACGAGCAGTACTTC.